This entry features one T cell receptor beta chain sequence. For CDR3 and TCR beta VDJ profiling, genomic DNA was the template used. TCRdb re-derived calls from the reads in MiXCR, one entry per CDR3 protein. Here the sample spans 180,000 or so distinct CDR3 sequences, approximately 45% being singletons. The sample is drawn from a study of CD8+CD57+ T cells in acquired aplastic anemia. Whole-study context: Sorted CD4+ and CD8+ cell DNA averaged 3.2 ug. The study obtained 11 million or so reads on average for CD4+ cells from healthy donors.

The CDR3 consists of 14 residues. The ends were cut back, 5 bases at V and 7 bases at J, with 18 bases in the middle. This receptor was obtained from a human donor in good health. V and J are TRBV12-3 or TRBV12-4 and TRBJ2-7, with D perhaps being TRBD1 or TRBD2 (6 bases each). The source material was sorted CD4+, CD8+, or CD8+CD57+ T cells (not recorded which) from PBMCs. The CDR3 loop is CASSPSGALREQYF. The CDR3 nucleotides are TGTGCCAGCAGTCCGTCGGGGGCGCTACGGGAGCAGTACTTC.